The 25 T cell receptor beta chains presented below share a single source sample, sequenced in a study of CD8 T cells in Susac syndrome. Random-hexamer reverse transcription was applied to about 0.45 to 1 ug RNA. From the immunoSEQ multiplex PCR reads, TCRdb called clonotypes with MiXCR, one entry per CDR3 protein. In the table there are fewer than 150,000 distinct CDR3 sequences, more than 75% of which are singletons. Sequences were obtained from CD8+ T cells from PBMCs. These receptors came from a human donor with multiple sclerosis.

The rearrangement uses TRBV3-1 and TRBJ2-7; D not resolved. V gave up 8 bases and J gave up 4 bases, with 9 bases separating them. This CDR3 spans 11 amino acids. Germline assignment: CDR1 LGHDT and CDR2 YNNKEL (reference sequence). The CDR3 DNA sequence: TGTGCCAGCGGTGACTTTTACGAGCAGTACTTC. The encoded protein is CASGDFYEQYF.

The rearrangement links TRBV6-2 or TRBV6-3 to TRBJ1-1; the D gene is possibly TRBD1 (5 bases). Germline values: CDR1 MNHEY, CDR2 SVGEGT. Between the trimmed V and J ends, which lost 1 base and 1 base, there was a span of 10 bases. This CDR3 has 15 amino acids. The CDR3 coding sequence is TGTGCCAGCAGTTACTGGGACCCATCGAACACTGAAGCTTTCTTT. The encoded protein is CASSYWDPSNTEAFF.

The rearrangement uses TRBV28 and TRBJ1-5; 8 bases line up with TRBD1. The CDR3 has 15 residues. J lost 4 bases, V lost 1 base, and 3 bases had no gene match. Per germline, CDR1 MDHEN and CDR2 SYDVKM. The CDR3 region is CASSLFQGANQPQHF. As DNA, the CDR3 is TGTGCCAGCAGTTTATTCCAGGGGGCTAATCAGCCCCAGCATTTT.

Only one count was recorded for this clonotype. The chain combines TRBV4-1 with TRBJ2-4; TRBD1 is a possible D gene (6 bases). Germline CDR1 is MGHRA and CDR2 is YSYEKL. Trimming pared 6 bases from V and 1 base from J, leaving 13 bases between. The CDR3 has 15 residues. As DNA, the CDR3 is TGCGCCAGCAGTCACTTCCAGGGGGCCAAAAACATTCAGTACTTC. It translates to CASSHFQGAKNIQYF.

This clonotype was counted only a few times. The genes are TRBV25-1 and TRBJ2-5; no clear D gene. V was cut by 5 bases and J by 5 bases, with 6 bases left in between. Germline lookup yields CDR1 MGHDK and CDR2 SYGVNS. This CDR3 spans 11 amino acids. CDR3 nucleotides: TGTGCCAGCAGTACCGGGGAGACCCAGTACTTC. It translates to CASSTGETQYF.

This clonotype is a singleton in its sample. This chain joins TRBV20-1 and TRBJ2-6; D uncertain. This CDR3 has 13 residues. V lost 6 bases to trimming and J lost 0 bases, with 6 bases between them. Germline V gene sequence: CDR1 DFQATT, CDR2 SNEGSKA (reference sequence). In DNA form, the CDR3 reads TGCAGTGCCATCCTCTCTGGGGCCAACGTCCTGACTTTC. It yields the protein CSAILSGANVLTF.

This chain joins TRBV19 and TRBJ1-1; D uncertain. The ends were cut back, 3 bases at V and 5 bases at J, with 13 bases in the middle. Per the germline V gene, CDR1 is LNHDA and CDR2 is SQIVND (reference sequence). CDR3 size: 14 residues. CDR3 protein: CASSIQESWTEAFF. The CDR3 DNA sequence: TGTGCCAGTAGTATTCAAGAGTCCTGGACTGAAGCTTTCTTT.

The gene calls are TRBV6-1 and TRBJ2-1, with TRBD1 matching 7 bases. Trimming at V came to 8 bases and at J to 3 bases, leaving 10 bases not matched to a gene. The CDR3 extends over 15 amino acids. Germline-derived CDR1 and CDR2 are MNHNS and SASEGT. Here the CDR3 DNA reads TGTGCCAGCGTATCCCGGGACAGCTTCTACAATGAGCAGTTCTTC. This codes for CASVSRDSFYNEQFF.

V is TRBV25-1 and J is TRBJ2-1, with D maybe TRBD1 (6 bases). This CDR3 is 17 amino acids long. CDR1 MGHDK and CDR2 SYGVNS come from the germline V gene. Deletions cut 6 bases from V and 4 bases from J, with 22 bases between. The CDR3 is CASSYPAGVRGYNEQFF. CDR3 DNA sequence: TGTGCCAGCAGCTACCCCGCCGGGGTTAGGGGGTACAATGAGCAGTTCTTC.

The chain employs TRBV12-5 and TRBJ1-5; D not resolved. Per germline, CDR1 LGHNT and CDR2 FRNRAP. The CDR3 runs to 14 residues. Trimming pared 0 bases from V and 0 bases from J, leaving 3 bases between. CDR3 sequence reads: CASGLVPSNQPQHF. DNA for the CDR3: TGTGCTAGTGGTTTGGTACCTAGCAATCAGCCCCAGCATTTT.

The rearrangement links TRBV4-1 to TRBJ2-3, with 10 nucleotides matching TRBD2. The V gene's germline CDR1 is MGHRA and CDR2 YSYEKL. V lost 0 bases to trimming and J lost 6 bases; unmatched junction nucleotides: 6. The CDR3 totals 16 residues. CDR3 region: CASSQERGLARDTQYF. Here the CDR3 DNA reads TGCGCCAGCAGCCAAGAAAGGGGACTAGCGAGGGATACGCAGTATTTT.

The chain recombines TRBV4-3 with TRBJ2-2; 8 bases map to TRBD1. The CDR3 has 16 amino acids. Germline CDR1 is LGHNA and CDR2 is YSLEER. J was trimmed by 3 bases and V by 4 bases; bases with no gene match: 7. The CDR3 loop reads CASSRPTTGDTGELFF. The CDR3 nucleotides are TGCGCCAGCAGCCGACCAACGACAGGGGACACCGGGGAGCTGTTTTTT.

The V and J genes are TRBV4-2 and TRBJ1-3; the match to TRBD1 covers 8 bases. From germline, CDR1 is LGHNA and CDR2 YNFKEQ. Germline trimming cut 2 bases from V and 3 bases from J; bases unmatched to any gene: 6. The CDR3 contains 16 residues. The CDR3, as DNA: TGTGCCAGCAGCCAATTCCAGGGGGCGGTTGGAAACACCATATATTTT. Amino acids: CASSQFQGAVGNTIYF.

The chain is built from TRBV30 and TRBJ2-1; tentatively, D is TRBD1 (7 bases). This CDR3 is built from 12 residues. V was trimmed by 1 base and J by 10 bases, leaving 11 bases between them. Germline CDR1 is GTSNPN and CDR2 is SVGIG (reference sequence). The CDR3 loop is CAWSAQGREQFF. In nucleotides, the CDR3 is TGTGCCTGGAGTGCACAGGGGAGGGAGCAGTTCTTC.

This clonotype turned up a few times. The chain links TRBV12-3 or TRBV12-4 to TRBJ2-3; D is unclear. This CDR3 has 13 residues. V shed 3 bases and J shed 3 bases, with 7 bases lying between them. The CDR3 bases are TGTGCCAGCAGTTTGGGTGCGACAGATACGCAGTATTTT. This translates into CASSLGATDTQYF.

The V call is TRBV6-2 or TRBV6-3, the J call TRBJ1-2; D gene unclear. This CDR3 comprises 14 residues. Germline CDR1 reads MNHEY; CDR2 reads SVGEGT. V was shortened by 5 bases and J by 5 bases, with 15 bases between the two germline ends. The CDR3 DNA is TGTGCCAGCAGTGCTCGACTGACCACTTATGGCTACACCTTC. Residues: CASSARLTTYGYTF.

The chain carries TRBV5-1 and TRBJ2-7; 7 bases align to TRBD2. V lost 7 bases, J lost 7 bases, and 14 bases stayed unmatched. Germline CDR1 reads SGHRS; CDR2 reads YFSETQ. The CDR3 has 14 amino acids. The CDR3 reads CASEWGEGLGEQYF. CDR3 nucleotide sequence: TGCGCCAGCGAGTGGGGGGAGGGCCTGGGAGAGCAGTACTTC.

The sample holds one count of this clonotype. This chain uses TRBV29-1 with TRBJ1-2, with TRBD1 as a possible D gene (5 bases). Per germline, CDR1 SQVTM and CDR2 ANQGSEA. There are 11 residues in the CDR3. The germline V and J ends were trimmed by 0 bases and 8 bases, with 7 bases remaining between them. The DNA for the CDR3 is TGCAGCGTTGAAGAGGGGCTCGGCTACACCTTC. It specifies CSVEEGLGYTF.

This clonotype was found a few times. The chain joins TRBV29-1 to TRBJ1-2; a weak D match, TRBD1 (5 bases). Germline V gene data show CDR1 as SQVTM and CDR2 as ANQGSEA. The ends were cut back, 6 bases at V and 4 bases at J, with 12 bases in the middle. This CDR3 has 12 amino acids. This CDR3 reads CSVLQGIYGYTF. CDR3 bases: TGCAGCGTCCTCCAGGGAATCTATGGCTACACCTTC.

The chain recombines TRBV7-2 with TRBJ1-2; the match to TRBD1 covers 8 bases. The CDR3 spans 17 residues. CDR1 and CDR2 (germline): SGHTA, FQGNSA. The trim removed 5 bases at V and 0 bases at J, leaving 11 bases unmatched. The CDR3 spells CASSRRLGQGANYGYTF. The DNA of the CDR3 is TGTGCCAGCAGCCGGAGGCTTGGACAGGGAGCTAACTATGGCTACACCTTC.

A few counts support this clonotype. The V gene is TRBV11-2, the J gene TRBJ2-7, with D perhaps TRBD1 (6 bases). Between the trimmed V and J ends, which lost 7 bases and 1 base, there was a span of 11 bases. This CDR3 contains 13 residues. Germline V CDR1 and CDR2: SGHAT, FQNNGV. The CDR3 reads CASNPGASYEQYF. The CDR3 DNA reads TGTGCCAGCAACCCAGGGGCTTCCTACGAGCAGTACTTC.

Here the CDR3 reads CASSHPPATGTAYEQYF. Written as DNA, the CDR3 is TGCGCCAGCAGCCATCCCCCCGCGACAGGGACTGCCTACGAGCAGTACTTC. This chain uses TRBV4-1 with TRBJ2-7, with TRBD1 as a possible D gene (7 bases). The CDR3 sequence is 17 residues long. Trimming shortened V by 3 bases and J by 2 bases, and 20 bases separated the two germline ends. CDR1 is MGHRA and CDR2 is YSYEKL in the germline V gene.

The gene calls are TRBV9 and TRBJ2-7; possibly TRBD1 for D (5 bases). The V gene lost 0 bases and the J gene lost 2 bases, with 12 bases spanning the gap. The CDR3 is 15 residues long. Germline V gene sequence: CDR1 SGDLS, CDR2 YYNGEE. The CDR3 protein is CASSVVEGDTYEQYF. The CDR3 region has the DNA TGTGCCAGCAGCGTAGTAGAAGGGGATACCTACGAGCAGTACTTC.

This chain uses TRBV6-6 with TRBJ2-3; 11 bases are a match to TRBD2. The CDR3 covers 15 residues. The junction had 6 bases not matched to a gene; V was cut back by 8 bases and J by 2 bases. Germline CDR1 reads MNHNY; CDR2 reads SVGAGI (reference sequence). Written as DNA, the CDR3 is TGTGCCAGCTCCGAGACTAGCGGGGACACAGATACGCAGTATTTT. Protein sequence: CASSETSGDTDTQYF.

The chain links TRBV6-1 to TRBJ1-1; tentatively, D is TRBD1 (6 bases). V was pared by 9 bases and J by 5 bases, with 7 bases between. The germline V gene encodes CDR1 MNHNS and CDR2 SASEGT. The CDR3 has 10 amino acids. The CDR3 DNA sequence: TGTGCCAGTAGGGGGACTGAAGCTTTCTTT. Encoded protein: CASRGTEAFF.